This is a list of T cell receptor beta chains from one sample in a study of blood T cell repertoires in COVID-19. Produced via immunoSEQ multiplex PCR; TCRdb's table is partial and in-frame only. The data contain 25,000 to 30,000 clones, roughly four fifths of them seen just once; the ten biggest clones take up 24%. Material: peripheral blood. Every receptor here comes from a human donor in a cohort sampled during active COVID-19. The CDR3 runs from the conserved cysteine through the conserved F or W. The D gene is left open where the match is weak. Not all rows give a size; the values are once, few, many and, for expanded clones, a class.

d_gene | abundance | j_gene | v_gene | CDR3aa | CDR3nt
TRBD1 | few | TRBJ1-2 | TRBV19 | CASSIGPGQARDGYTF | TGTGCCAGTAGTATAGGTCCCGGACAGGCTCGGGATGGCTACACCTTC
NA | NA | TRBJ1-1 | TRBV19 | CASSIPGLAEAFF | TGTGCCAGTAGTATTCCGGGACTCGCTGAAGCTTTCTTT
NA | NA | TRBJ1-1 | TRBV19 | CASSPEDRRAEAFF | TGTGCCAGTAGTCCCGAGGACCGGAGGGCTGAAGCTTTCTTT
TRBD2 | NA | TRBJ2-3 | TRBV11-3 | CASSLEGTSHFDTQYF | TGTGCCAGCAGCTTAGAGGGGACTAGCCACTTCGATACGCAGTATTTT
TRBD1 | NA | TRBJ1-3 | TRBV9 | CASSAMDRGSGNTIYF | TGTGCCAGCAGCGCGATGGACAGGGGCTCTGGAAACACCATATATTTT
NA | few | TRBJ2-2 | TRBV11-3 | CASSLGQNTGELFF | TGTGCCAGCAGCTTAGGTCAGAACACCGGGGAGCTGTTTTTT
NA | NA | TRBJ1-2 | TRBV24-1 | CATKGGTGGYTF | TGTGCCACCAAGGGGGGGACCGGCGGCTACACCTTC
NA | NA | TRBJ1-6 | TRBV27 | CASSQQTGYNSPLHF | TGTGCCAGCAGTCAACAGACAGGCTATAATTCACCCCTCCACTTT
NA | NA | TRBJ1-1 | TRBV7-2 | CASSLLDGGTEAFF | TGTGCCAGCAGCCTCTTGGACGGGGGCACTGAAGCTTTCTTT
TRBD2 | NA | TRBJ2-7 | TRBV10-2 | CASSSRLAVYEQYF | TGCGCCAGCAGTAGTCGACTAGCGGTTTACGAGCAGTACTTC
TRBD2 | NA | TRBJ2-1 | TRBV5-4 | CASSLGTSESYNEQFF | TGTGCCAGCAGCTTGGGGACTAGCGAGTCCTACAATGAGCAGTTCTTC
NA | NA | TRBJ2-5 | TRBV4-2 | CASSQVTTTQYF | TGTGCCAGCAGCCAAGTTACTACGACCCAGTACTTC
TRBD2 | NA | TRBJ2-3 | TRBV7-3 | CASSHSGIADTQYF | TGTGCCAGCAGCCATAGCGGGATAGCAGATACGCAGTATTTT
NA | few | TRBJ2-1 | TRBV9 | CASSVGVANEQFF | TGTGCCAGCAGCGTAGGAGTAGCCAATGAGCAGTTCTTC
NA | NA | TRBJ2-3 | TRBV19 | CASSLLSGFSTDTQYF | TGTGCCAGTAGTCTTTTAAGCGGTTTTAGCACAGATACGCAGTATTTT
NA | NA | TRBJ1-2 | TRBV6-5 | CASSYEPGNNYGYTF | TGTGCCAGCAGTTACGAGCCAGGGAATAACTATGGCTACACCTTC
NA | NA | TRBJ1-1 | TRBV5-4 | CASSLGVMNTEAFF | TGTGCCAGCAGCCTCGGGGTCATGAACACTGAAGCTTTCTTT
NA | NA | TRBJ1-6 | TRBV27 | CASSWTGENSPLHF | TGTGCCAGCAGTTGGACCGGGGAAAATTCACCCCTCCACTTT
TRBD1 | NA | TRBJ1-1 | TRBV4-1 | CASSQDIQGAKANTEAFF | TGCGCCAGCAGCCAAGATATCCAGGGGGCGAAGGCTAACACTGAAGCTTTCTTT
TRBD1 | NA | TRBJ2-1 | TRBV23-1 | CARFRDRVPNEQFF | TGCGCAAGATTCCGGGACAGGGTCCCAAATGAGCAGTTCTTC
NA | NA | TRBJ2-7 | TRBV6-6 | CASSPNPGGWDYEQYF | TGTGCCAGCAGCCCGAATCCGGGGGGCTGGGACTACGAGCAGTACTTC
NA | NA | TRBJ1-2 | TRBV9 | CASSVGGGGTYGYTF | TGTGCCAGCAGCGTAGGGGGAGGGGGTACCTATGGCTACACCTTC
NA | NA | TRBJ2-3 | TRBV28 | CASSLDSGAQDTQYF | TGTGCCAGCAGTTTGGATTCGGGAGCTCAAGATACGCAGTATTTT
TRBD2 | NA | TRBJ2-7 | TRBV30 | CAWRTSGSYEQYF | TGTGCCTGGAGAACTAGCGGGAGTTACGAGCAGTACTTC
TRBD2 | NA | TRBJ2-1 | TRBV7-3 | CASSLWGTSGRREQFF | TGTGCCAGCAGCTTATGGGGGACTAGCGGGAGACGCGAGCAGTTCTTC
NA | NA | TRBJ1-3 | TRBV28 | CATKTGSGNTIYF | TGTGCCACCAAGACAGGATCTGGAAACACCATATATTTT
NA | NA | TRBJ2-5 | TRBV18 | CASSDQVETQYF | TGTGCGAGCTCAGACCAGGTAGAGACCCAGTACTTC
NA | NA | TRBJ2-5 | TRBV6-5 | CASAPEIAYETQYF | TGTGCCAGCGCCCCGGAGATCGCGTACGAGACCCAGTACTTC
TRBD2 | NA | TRBJ2-1 | TRBV29-1 | CSVGSGLAGEEQFF | TGCAGCGTGGGCTCGGGACTAGCGGGTGAGGAGCAGTTCTTC
NA | NA | TRBJ2-7 | TRBV5-1 | CASSLESGRPSYEQYF | TGCGCCAGCAGCTTGGAATCCGGCAGGCCCTCCTACGAGCAGTACTTC
TRBD1 | NA | TRBJ1-2 | TRBV2 | CASSGTGGIIIQYGYTF | TGTGCCAGCAGCGGGACAGGTGGAATTATAATTCAATATGGCTACACCTTC